The sequence of this T cell receptor beta chain was determined in a study of a mutant IDH1 vaccine in newly diagnosed glioma. Across the whole study: Vaccine dosing followed radiotherapy by 4-6 weeks, or accompanied temozolomide cycles. Patients' prior therapy spanned radiotherapy, temozolomide, or both; most underwent both. Treated patients comprised around 60% males and around 40% females, mean age approximately 38 years.

The time point: week 5, during vaccination. Every vaccination contained 300 ug of the mutant IDH1 20-mer peptide and was paired with topical imiquimod. Comments on this clone: No antigen is known for it.

Germline CDR1 is SGDLS and CDR2 is YYNGEE. The CDR3 spans 16 residues. After removal of 0 bases from V and 4 bases from J, the junction contained 5 bases not matched to a gene. Assay: immunoSEQ multiplex PCR; the TCRdb copy retains only in-frame clones and omits some. The top ten hold 0.5% to 0.7% of the sample, which has around 78,000 clones, 90% to 95% seen once. The chain combines TRBV9 with TRBJ2-1; 9 bases are shared with TRBD1. The receptor was derived from a woman in her forties or fifties with glioma. Sequenced material: PBMCs, taken from a glioma patient whose treatment included an IDH1 peptide vaccine. The CDR3 here is CASSVGKGQGYNEQFF. The CDR3 DNA reads TGTGCCAGCAGCGTAGGTAAGGGACAGGGTTACAATGAGCAGTTCTTC.